Here is one T cell receptor beta chain with its context. The antigen it binds to is not known. Per-base qualities were not stored, and no clone one base away is much larger. CDR1 and CDR2 (LGHDT, YNNKEL) derive from the germline V gene (reference sequence). Trimmed from V: 0 bases; trimmed from J: 3 bases; junction bases lacking a gene match: 8. Taken from cysteine to phenylalanine, the CDR3 has 16 residues. Just the 48-base CDR3 DNA is kept, in frame starting at base 1. The roughly 37 donors, aged about 6 to 95 years, were systemically healthy Caucasian individuals from Russia. Each donor gave 8 to 10 milliliters of peripheral blood, collected into EDTA-treated Vacutainer tubes. PBMCs were isolated by Ficoll-Paque density-gradient centrifugation, with at least 6.5 million obtained per sample. Total RNA, at least 6 micrograms per sample, was extracted from PBMCs with Trizol reagent. For every donor, flow cytometry on a PBMC aliquot measured the percentage of naive CD45RAhigh/CD27high T cells.

Library method: 5' RACE. TCRdb shows the sequencer as Illumina HiSeq 2500. A second 7 to 11 cycle PCR used a sample-barcoded 5' primer and a J-beta primer mix. A unique molecular identifier was introduced onto each TCR beta cDNA molecule by a template-switch 5' adaptor carrying 12 random nucleotides. Each sample yielded at least 2.5 million CDR3-containing paired-end reads. First-strand cDNA synthesis was performed from all RNA using the Mint cDNA synthesis kit, with priming by a TRBC-specific oligonucleotide. After uracil-DNA glycosylase treatment, a first 18-cycle PCR used universal primers M1SS and BC2_uni_R on all cDNA. The original pipeline was this. For normalization, 1 million high-quality reads, each with a distinct molecular identifier, were randomly selected from each sample. Reads sharing molecular identifiers were discarded rather than binned into consensus sequences. MiTCR, with a Q25 quality threshold and the strictest error-elimination algorithm, was used for CDR3 identification, clonotype clustering and error correction. A nonparametric unseen species model with Euler transformation was used to estimate a lower bound on total TCR beta diversity. The raw public reads went through TCRdb reprocessing: fastp at Q25, MiXCR clone calling, in-frame beta chains kept. Entries that share a CDR3 protein sequence are merged under the most common genes and DNA. None of the V and J calls come from the authors' own analysis; TCRdb made them. The sample table records roughly 700,000 distinct CDR3 sequences; around half of these occur just once. Roughly 34% of the sample goes to the ten largest clones.

This sample is part of a study of blood T cells in healthy people across ages (dated by TCRdb to between 2014 and 2017). General notes on the study: Template switching captured roughly one uniquely barcoded TCR beta cDNA molecule per two T cells in model experiments. To avoid experimental bias, donors of different ages were randomly spread across the sequencing lanes. The study analyzed two additional independent replicas of 1 million unique cDNA reads from the same blood draw for two donors, one aged 18 to 29 and one aged 80 or older. The study measured age-related changes in TCR beta repertoire diversity using deep sequencing normalized with unique cDNA molecular identifiers. The donors were split into four age groups: young (average about 15 years), middle-aged (39), aged (62) and long-lived (approximately 80).

Overall results and qualifications from the work: Bulk unsorted PBMC profiling prevented conclusive comparison of naive and antigen-experienced compartments. Compared with the aged group, the long-lived group had more naive CD4+ T cells, fewer expanded clones and increased TCR diversity, a pattern suggesting age selection. As age increased, observed TCR beta diversity per million T cells dropped in a roughly linear way, and a significant reduction was already evident by age 40. Because donor CMV infection status was unknown, age-related changes in expanded clonotypes were potentially confounded. The percentage of naive T cells measured by flow cytometry correlated strongly with observed TCR beta diversity. Estimates of total diversity based on one million sequenced T cells were regarded as lower bounds and as underestimates.

Specimen: blood. This TCR was sampled from a woman aged 60-75 years in good health. This receptor chain uses TRBV3-1 and TRBJ2-7; TRBD2 agrees with 7 junctional bases. The CDR3 has the sequence CASSQDRGREYYEQYF. DNA sequence: TGTGCCAGCAGCCAAGACCGGGGGAGGGAGTACTACGAGCAGTACTTC.